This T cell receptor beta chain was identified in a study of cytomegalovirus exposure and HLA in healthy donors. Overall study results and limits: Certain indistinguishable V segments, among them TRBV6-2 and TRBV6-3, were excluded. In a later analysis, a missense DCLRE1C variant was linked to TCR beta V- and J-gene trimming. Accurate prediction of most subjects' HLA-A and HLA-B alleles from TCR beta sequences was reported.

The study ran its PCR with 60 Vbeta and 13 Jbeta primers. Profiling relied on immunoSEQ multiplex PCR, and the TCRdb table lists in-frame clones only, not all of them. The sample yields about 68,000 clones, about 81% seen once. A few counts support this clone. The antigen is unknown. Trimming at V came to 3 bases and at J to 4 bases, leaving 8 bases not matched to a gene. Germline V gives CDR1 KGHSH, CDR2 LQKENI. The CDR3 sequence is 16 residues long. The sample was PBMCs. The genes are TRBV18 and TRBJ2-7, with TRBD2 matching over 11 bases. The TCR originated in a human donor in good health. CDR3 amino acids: CASSPRGSGGEYEQYF. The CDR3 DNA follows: TGTGCCAGCTCACCTCGTGGTAGCGGGGGGGAGTACGAGCAGTACTTC.